These 20 T cell receptor beta chains share one sample of origin, sequenced in a study of blood T cell repertoires in COVID-19. Using immunoSEQ multiplex PCR, the repertoire was profiled, and TCRdb retains in-frame clones only, with some absent. The sample lists hundreds of thousands of clones; 75% to 90% were seen once. The sequencing sample was made of PBMCs or T cells enriched from blood (not recorded which). The receptor source for this set is a man younger than 40 who had recovered from COVID-19.

This chain uses TRBV5-5 with TRBJ2-6; the D is unclear. Trimming removed 3 bases at V and 0 bases at J, with 7 bases between. CDR1 and CDR2 from the germline V gene are SGHKS and YYEKEE (reference sequence). This CDR3 region has 15 residues. DNA of the CDR3: TGTGCCAGCAGCTCACACAACTCTGGGGCCAACGTCCTGACTTTC. Its translation is CASSSHNSGANVLTF.

The rearrangement links TRBV25-1 to TRBJ2-1, with TRBD2 matching 8 bases. The CDR3 contains 17 residues. CDR1 is MGHDK, CDR2 SYGVNS, per germline. V lost 0 bases, J lost 0 bases, and 4 bases stayed unmatched. CDR3 bases: TGTGCCAGCAGTGAATATAGCGGGGTCAGCTCCTACAATGAGCAGTTCTTC. This translates into CASSEYSGVSSYNEQFF. Combining the CDR3 with reference TRBV25-1 and TRBJ2-1 gives the whole variable domain EADIYQTPRYLVIGTGKKITLECSQTMGHDKMYWYQQDPGMELHLIHYSYGVNSTEKGDLSSESTVSRIRTEHFPLTLESARPSHTSQYLCASSEYSGVSSYNEQFFGPGTRLTVL.

The V and J genes are TRBV7-8 and TRBJ2-1, with TRBD2 as a possible D gene (5 bases). This CDR3 is 15 amino acids long. V lost 1 base and J lost 6, with 13 bases in between. CDR1 is SGHVS, CDR2 FQNEAQ, per germline. The CDR3 coding sequence is TGTGCCAGCAGCTTAGGTCCGGGATCAGGCAATGAGCAGTTCTTC. Amino acid sequence: CASSLGPGSGNEQFF.

The chain combines TRBV5-4 with TRBJ2-3; no reliable D call. The length of the CDR3 is 13 residues. CDR1 and CDR2 from the germline V gene are SGHNT and YYREEE (reference sequence). Trimming removed 0 bases at V and 5 bases at J, with 7 bases between. This CDR3 reads CASSLGTVDTQYF. The CDR3, as DNA: TGTGCCAGCAGCTTGGGAACAGTAGATACGCAGTATTTT.

The table lists this clone with many counts. J is TRBJ1-1 and V is TRBV7-2; TRBD1 matches 7 bases. This CDR3 contains 13 residues. V shed 5 bases and J 4 bases; nucleotides not matched to a gene: 4. Germline assignment: CDR1 SGHTA and CDR2 FQGNSA. DNA for the CDR3: TGTGCCAGCAGCCCCTACAGGGGCACTGAAGCTTTCTTT. Translation gives CASSPYRGTEAFF.

The chain is built from TRBV7-6 and TRBJ2-7, with unresolved D. V lost 5 bases and J lost 2, with 10 bases in between. CDR3 length: 13 amino acids. Germline V lookup: CDR1 SGHVS, CDR2 FNYEAQ. The CDR3, as DNA: TGTGCCAGCAGCCGCCAACTGACCTACGAGCAGTACTTC. This translates into CASSRQLTYEQYF.

The rearrangement uses TRBV5-4 and TRBJ2-3; 9 positions agree with TRBD2. Trimming removed 1 base from V and 1 base from J; junction bases left unmatched: 1. CDR3 length: 15 amino acids. Germline V gives CDR1 SGHNT, CDR2 YYREEE (reference sequence). For the CDR3, the DNA is TGTGCCAGCAGCTTGCCTAGCGGGGGCACAGATACGCAGTATTTT. Encoded protein: CASSLPSGGTDTQYF.

V is TRBV3-1 (or the pseudogene TRBV3-2) and J is TRBJ2-7; TRBD2 might be the D (6 bases). The germline V and J ends were trimmed by 5 bases and 1 base, with 12 bases remaining between them. Germline V gives CDR1 LGHDT, CDR2 YNNKEL (reference sequence). The CDR3 runs to 14 residues. This CDR3 reads CASSITSTSYEQYF. In DNA, the CDR3 is TGTGCCAGCAGCATAACTAGCACTTCCTACGAGCAGTACTTC.

The gene calls are TRBV21-1 and TRBJ1-6; the DNA was not compared with TRBD1, the D call given in the table. TRBV21-1 counts as a pseudogene. This CDR3 is 17 amino acids long. The CDR3 nucleotides read TGTGCCAGCATAGGACAGGGGGCGAAAAGTTGTAATTCACCCCTCCACTTT. This codes for CASIGQGAKSCNSPLHF.

V is TRBV7-9 and J is TRBJ2-3; D uncertain. This CDR3 spans 13 amino acids. The V gene lost 1 base and the J gene lost 1 base, with 3 bases spanning the gap. Germline V gives CDR1 SEHNR, CDR2 FQNEAQ (reference sequence). The CDR3 is CASSLVGTDTQYF. For the CDR3, the DNA is TGTGCCAGCAGCTTAGTCGGCACAGATACGCAGTATTTT.

The chain recombines TRBV28 with TRBJ2-1; 7 bases agree with TRBD2. The J segment lost 6 bases and the V segment lost 1 base, leaving 6 bases of the junction unmatched. CDR1 is MDHEN and CDR2 is SYDVKM in the germline V gene. This CDR3 is built from 15 residues. The CDR3 nucleotides are TGTGCCAGCAGTTTATTCGCGACGGGGGGCAATGAGCAGTTCTTC. This encodes CASSLFATGGNEQFF.

The CDR3 DNA reads as TGCGCCAGCAGCCGTATGGGTATGCCGGGACAGGTCTCCTACGAGCAGTACTTC. Translated, it gives CASSRMGMPGQVSYEQYF. The chain is built from TRBV5-1 and TRBJ2-7; TRBD1 agrees at 8 bases. This CDR3 spans 18 amino acids. The J segment lost 0 bases and the V segment lost 4 bases, leaving 15 bases of the junction unmatched. Germline V gives CDR1 SGHRS, CDR2 YFSETQ.

This chain links TRBV7-2 with TRBJ2-2, with 10 nucleotides matching TRBD2. The V gene end was trimmed by 1 base and the J gene end by 5 bases; junction bases not matched to a gene: 13. The CDR3 spans 19 residues. Per the germline V gene, CDR1 is SGHTA and CDR2 is FQGNSA. The CDR3 nucleotides read TGTGCCAGCAGCTTAGGAATTGCTAGCGGGGGAGTGGGAACCGGGGAGCTGTTTTTT. It codes for CASSLGIASGGVGTGELFF.

This clone has only one observation. In DNA, the CDR3 is TGTGCCAGCAGTTCCCAGAGGGAGGGCACAGATACGCAGTATTTT. Translation gives CASSSQREGTDTQYF. The rearrangement links TRBV27 to TRBJ2-3, with D possibly TRBD2 on 6 matching bases. This CDR3 spans 15 amino acids. The ends were cut back, 4 bases at V and 1 base at J, with 12 bases in the middle. The germline CDR1 and CDR2 sequences are MNHEY and SMNVEV (reference sequence).

The V gene is TRBV5-5, the J gene TRBJ2-4, with TRBD1 matching 8 bases. This CDR3 spans 15 amino acids. V lost 4 bases and J lost 3; bases outside the gene matches: 6. Looked up from germline, CDR1 is SGHKS and CDR2 is YYEKEE (reference sequence). This chain's CDR3 is CASSPGQAVKNIQYF. The CDR3 coding sequence is TGTGCCAGCAGCCCGGGACAGGCAGTCAAAAACATTCAGTACTTC.

The rearrangement links TRBV2 to TRBJ2-4, with D hard to call. Germline V gene lookup returns CDR1 SNHLY and CDR2 FYNNEI. V shed 4 bases and J shed 6 bases, with 13 bases lying between them. This CDR3 has 14 residues. The CDR3 DNA reads TGTGCCAGCAGTGTGTACTCCCTTGGAAACATTCAGTACTTC. Translated: CASSVYSLGNIQYF.

This chain links TRBV30 with TRBJ2-1; 9 bases line up with TRBD2. The germline V gene has CDR1 GTSNPN and CDR2 SVGIG (reference sequence). J lost 8 bases, V lost 5 bases, and 10 bases had no gene match. This CDR3 spans 14 amino acids. Written as DNA, the CDR3 is TGTGCCTGGGGAATAGCGGGGGTCTGGTATGAGCAGTTCTTC. Protein sequence: CAWGIAGVWYEQFF. Combining the CDR3 with reference TRBV30 and TRBJ2-1 gives the whole variable domain SQTIHQWPATLVQPVGSPLSLECTVEGTSNPNLYWYRQAAGRGLQLLFYSVGIGQISSEVPQNLSASRPQDRQFILSSKKLLLSDSGFYLCAWGIAGVWYEQFFGPGTRLTVL.

This clone has more than one count but fewer than ten. The chain couples TRBV15 to TRBJ1-5; 8 nucleotides align to TRBD1. Trimming took 4 bases from V and 0 from J; bases not matched to a gene: 5. Germline CDR1 and CDR2: LNHNV and YYDKDF (reference sequence). This CDR3 spans 16 amino acids. CDR3 residues: CATSKDRDYSNQPQHF. The CDR3 bases are TGTGCCACCAGCAAGGACAGGGATTATAGCAATCAGCCCCAGCATTTT.

There are a few counts of this clone. The chain links TRBV6-5 to TRBJ2-7; D possibly corresponds to TRBD1 (6 bases). The ends were cut back, 11 bases at V and 0 bases at J, with 14 bases in the middle. The germline CDR1 and CDR2 sequences are MNHEY and SVGAGI. CDR3 size: 13 residues. The CDR3 here is CAEGVGGSYEQYF. The CDR3 DNA follows: TGTGCCGAGGGGGTTGGGGGCTCCTACGAGCAGTACTTC.

This chain links TRBV28 with TRBJ1-2; D is possibly TRBD1 (5 bases). V was clipped by 1 base and J by 2 bases, with 5 bases between them. There are 13 residues in the CDR3. Germline CDR1 is MDHEN and CDR2 is SYDVKM. The CDR3 is CASSLSGNYGYTF. CDR3 sequence (DNA): TGTGCCAGCAGTTTATCAGGGAACTATGGCTACACCTTC.